Below are 5 T cell receptor beta chains sequenced from a single sample in a study of cytomegalovirus exposure and HLA in healthy donors. 13 Jbeta primers and 60 Vbeta primers were used for the PCR. TCRdb keeps only in-frame clones here, not all; method: immunoSEQ multiplex PCR. The sample shows 150,000 to 200,000 clones, roughly 80% of them seen only once. Source material: PBMCs. The receptor set was obtained from a woman aged 18-29 years in good health and CMV-seronegative.

The J gene is TRBJ1-2, the V gene TRBV6-5; D is unclear. This CDR3 is 15 amino acids long. The V gene's germline CDR1 is MNHEY and CDR2 SVGAGI. Trimming pared 2 bases from V and 4 bases from J, leaving 14 bases between. The DNA for the CDR3 is TGTGCCAGCAGTTACGGACCCAAAGAGGGCTATGGCTACACCTTC. As protein: CASSYGPKEGYGYTF.

The chain has TRBV28 and TRBJ2-7; TRBD2 is a possible D gene (5 bases). Trimming stripped 3 bases from V and 4 bases from J, with 10 bases between. Germline lookup yields CDR1 MDHEN and CDR2 SYDVKM. This CDR3 is built from 13 residues. CDR3 residues: CASSLLGSYEQYF. The CDR3 DNA is TGTGCCAGCAGTTTGCTGGGGAGTTACGAGCAGTACTTC.

This chain's CDR3 is CASSLVREGSYLQFF. The DNA for the CDR3 is TGTGCCAGCAGTTTAGTGCGGGAGGGCAGTTATCTCCAGTTCTTC. This chain connects TRBV28 to TRBJ2-1, with 9 bases lining up with TRBD2. Unmatched junction bases numbered 12, after V lost 2 bases and J lost 13 bases. The CDR3 contains 15 residues. The germline V gene encodes CDR1 MDHEN and CDR2 SYDVKM. The whole variable domain, filled in from reference TRBV28 and TRBJ2-1, reads DVKVTQSSRYLVKRTGEKVFLECVQDMDHENMFWYRQDPGLGLRLIYFSYDVKMKEKGDIPEGYSVSREKKERFSLILESASTNQTSMYLCASSLVREGSYLQFFGPGTRLTVL.

The chain carries TRBV12-5 and TRBJ2-2; TRBD1 aligns across 11 bases. Germline values: CDR1 LGHNT, CDR2 FRNRAP. This CDR3 region has 16 residues. With V trimmed by 4 bases and J by 5 bases, 6 bases remained unmatched. CDR3 protein: CASGYRTGGGTGELFF. Written as DNA, the CDR3 is TGTGCTAGTGGTTATAGGACAGGGGGCGGAACCGGGGAGCTGTTTTTT.

The V gene is TRBV4-1, the J gene TRBJ1-2, with TRBD1 identical over 7 bases. There are 18 residues in the CDR3. V dropped 0 bases and J dropped 0; count of bases not matched to a gene: 10. Germline CDR1 and CDR2: MGHRA and YSYEKL. The CDR3 loop is CASSQDPTLTGSNYGYTF. CDR3 nucleotide sequence: TGCGCCAGCAGCCAAGATCCCACACTGACAGGGTCTAACTATGGCTACACCTTC.